The following is a T cell receptor (beta chain) sequence with its context. The antigen is not known. This sample is drawn from a study of cytomegalovirus exposure and HLA in healthy donors. Study conclusions and caveats: A later analysis linked about 17,000 TCR beta sequences to HLA alleles at 0.05 false discovery rate.

In the PCR, 60 Vbeta and 13 Jbeta primers were used. Measured with immunoSEQ multiplex PCR; TCRdb has only the in-frame clones, and not every one. The table lists approximately 61,000 clones, around three quarters of them singletons. Among the donors, all were healthy bone marrow donors. CDR1 SQVTM and CDR2 ANQGSEA come from the germline V gene. V was clipped by 4 bases and J by 3 bases, with 12 bases between them. This CDR3 comprises 13 residues. The receptor's source is a young man in good health and CMV-seropositive. The sequenced sample was PBMCs. The genes are TRBV29-1 and TRBJ1-1, with D possibly being TRBD1 (5 bases). Here the CDR3 DNA reads TGCAGCGTTGTTAGGGGATGGGACACTGAAGCTTTCTTT. As protein: CSVVRGWDTEAFF.